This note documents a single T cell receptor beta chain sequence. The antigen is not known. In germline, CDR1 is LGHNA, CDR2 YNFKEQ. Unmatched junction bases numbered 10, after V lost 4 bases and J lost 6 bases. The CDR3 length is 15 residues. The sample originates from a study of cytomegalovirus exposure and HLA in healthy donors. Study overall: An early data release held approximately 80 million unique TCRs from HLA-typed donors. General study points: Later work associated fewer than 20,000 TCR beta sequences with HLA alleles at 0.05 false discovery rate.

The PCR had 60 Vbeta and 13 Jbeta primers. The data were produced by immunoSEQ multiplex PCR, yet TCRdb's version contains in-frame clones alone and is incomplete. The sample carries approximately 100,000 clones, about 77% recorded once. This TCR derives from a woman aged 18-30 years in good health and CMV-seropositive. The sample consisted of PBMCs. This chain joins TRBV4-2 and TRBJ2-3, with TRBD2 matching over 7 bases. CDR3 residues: CASSPLSGLADTQYF. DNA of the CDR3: TGTGCCAGCAGCCCCCTTAGCGGGTTAGCGGATACGCAGTATTTT.